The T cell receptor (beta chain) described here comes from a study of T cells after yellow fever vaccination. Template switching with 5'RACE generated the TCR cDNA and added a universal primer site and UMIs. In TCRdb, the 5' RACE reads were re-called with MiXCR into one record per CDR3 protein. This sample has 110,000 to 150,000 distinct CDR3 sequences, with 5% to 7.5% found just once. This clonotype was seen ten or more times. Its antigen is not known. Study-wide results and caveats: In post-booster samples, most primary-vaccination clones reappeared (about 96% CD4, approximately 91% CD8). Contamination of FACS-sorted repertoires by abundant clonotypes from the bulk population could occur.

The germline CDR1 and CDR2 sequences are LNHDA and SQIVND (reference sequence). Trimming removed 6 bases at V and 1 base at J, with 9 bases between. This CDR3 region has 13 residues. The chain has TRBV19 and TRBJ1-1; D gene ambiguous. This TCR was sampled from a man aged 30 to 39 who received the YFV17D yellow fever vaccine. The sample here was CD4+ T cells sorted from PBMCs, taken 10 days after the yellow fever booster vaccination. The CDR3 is CASRTTPNTEAFF. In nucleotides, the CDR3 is TGTGCCAGTAGGACGACACCGAACACTGAAGCTTTCTTT.